This T cell receptor beta chain was identified during a study of blood T cell repertoires in COVID-19. The wider study: Sites in the United States, Italy and Spain provided acute and convalescent COVID-19 samples. The cDNA or gDNA used as material had been derived from T cells, B-cell-depleted T cells, or PBMCs.

The V and J ends lost 5 bases and 0 bases respectively, with 2 bases between them. The CDR3 consists of 11 residues. Germline loops: CDR1 SGHAT, CDR2 FQNNGV. Authors' methods: Estimation of nucleated cell counts relied on the amplification of reference gene primers. Method: immunoSEQ multiplex PCR; TCRdb's copy keeps in-frame clones and lacks some. V and J calls and clone size are copied from that table; D and trimming were computed from the DNA. This sample has 99,000 or so clones, with more than 75% found just once. The chain employs TRBV11-2 and TRBJ2-7, with D unclear. This sequence originates from a man aged 45-60 years with acute or convalescent COVID-19. Sequencing was performed on peripheral blood. The CDR3 bases are TGTGCCAGCAGCCGCTCCTACGAGCAGTACTTC. Translation: CASSRSYEQYF.